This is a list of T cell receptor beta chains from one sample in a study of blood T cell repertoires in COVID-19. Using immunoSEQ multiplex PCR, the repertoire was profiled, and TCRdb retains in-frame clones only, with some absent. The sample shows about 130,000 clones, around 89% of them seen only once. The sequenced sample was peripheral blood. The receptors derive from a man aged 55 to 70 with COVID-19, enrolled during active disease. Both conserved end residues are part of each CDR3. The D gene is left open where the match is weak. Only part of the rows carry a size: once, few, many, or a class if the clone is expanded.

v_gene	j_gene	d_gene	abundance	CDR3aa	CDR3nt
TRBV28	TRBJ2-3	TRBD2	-	CASRKGLAGGPVGTDTQYF	TGTGCCAGCAGAAAGGGACTAGCGGGGGGGCCGGTCGGCACAGATACGCAGTATTTT
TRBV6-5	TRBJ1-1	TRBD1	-	CAVQGQGGTEAFF	TGTGCCGTCCAAGGACAGGGCGGGACTGAAGCTTTCTTT
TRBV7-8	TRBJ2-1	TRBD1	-	CASSLGTGGSEQFF	TGTGCCAGCAGCTTAGGGACAGGTGGCAGTGAGCAGTTCTTC
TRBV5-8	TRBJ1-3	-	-	CASSLTQSTGNTIYF	TGTGCCAGCAGCCTCACACAGTCCACTGGAAACACCATATATTTT
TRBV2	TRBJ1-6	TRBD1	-	CASRTGTGGYNSPLHF	TGTGCCAGCAGGACCGGGACAGGGGGCTATAATTCACCCCTCCACTTT
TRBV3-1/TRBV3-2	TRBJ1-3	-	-	CASSPITGSGNTIYF	TGTGCCAGCAGCCCAATTACAGGGTCTGGAAACACCATATATTTT
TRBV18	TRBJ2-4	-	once	CASSASGVAKNIQYF	TGTGCCAGCTCAGCATCAGGGGTAGCCAAAAACATTCAGTACTTC
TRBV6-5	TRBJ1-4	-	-	CASSSTPPKTNEKLFF	TGTGCCAGCAGTTCGACACCCCCGAAAACTAATGAAAAACTGTTTTTT
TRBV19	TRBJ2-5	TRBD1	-	CASSITGQGLGETQYF	TGTGCCAGTAGTATCACCGGACAGGGATTGGGAGAGACCCAGTACTTC
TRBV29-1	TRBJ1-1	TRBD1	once	CSVEEPGQGFEAFF	TGCAGCGTTGAAGAACCGGGACAGGGTTTTGAAGCTTTCTTT
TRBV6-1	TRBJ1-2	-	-	CASSDRIFNGYTF	TGTGCCAGCAGTGACAGGATCTTTAATGGCTACACCTTC
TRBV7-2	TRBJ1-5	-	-	CASSLRLNQPQHF	TGTGCCAGCAGCCTCCGACTCAATCAGCCCCAGCATTTT
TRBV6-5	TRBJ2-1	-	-	CASTQQGNEQFF	TGTGCCAGCACCCAACAGGGAAATGAGCAGTTCTTC
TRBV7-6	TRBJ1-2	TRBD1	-	CASSYLQGMGYGYTF	TGTGCCAGCAGCTATCTACAGGGGATGGGATATGGCTACACCTTC
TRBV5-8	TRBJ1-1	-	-	CASSLGRRGTEAFF	TGTGCCAGCAGCTTGGGCCGGCGGGGCACTGAAGCTTTCTTT
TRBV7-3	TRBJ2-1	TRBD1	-	CASSQDRATRNEQFF	TGTGCCAGCAGCCAGGACAGGGCCACGAGGAATGAGCAGTTCTTC